The entry below gives a single T cell receptor (beta chain) sequence along with its context. Its antigen is not identified. Germline CDR1 SQVTM, CDR2 ANQGSEA. Trimming took 5 bases from V and 2 from J, leaving 10 bases between them. This CDR3 spans 13 amino acids. This entry comes from a study of post-analysis software for immune sequencing data. Notes on the study in general: Among multiple sclerosis patients, normalized Chao1 diversity was significantly below that of controls. Compared with controls, patients had more of five TRBV segments, including TRBV5-6, TRBV5-1 and TRBV20-1.

Presence of unique molecular identifiers characterized the TCR beta cDNA libraries. TCRdb independently ran MiXCR on the PCR reads; one entry per CDR3 protein. The table shows about 430,000 distinct CDR3 sequences, with about 39% occurring only once. This chain uses TRBV29-1 with TRBJ1-5, with D possibly TRBD1 on 6 matching bases. Sequenced input: blood. The receptor comes from a girl aged 2-10 years with multiple sclerosis. In DNA, the CDR3 is TGCAGCGTTAGGGCAGGGGGCAATCAGCCCCAGCATTTT. Protein product: CSVRAGGNQPQHF.